This T cell receptor beta chain originates from a study of response to subunit inactivated influenza vaccine. This clonotype was seen a few times. The germline V gene has CDR1 SGHAT and CDR2 FQNNGV. With 5 bases clipped from V and 2 bases from J, the junction kept 8 bases outside the gene matches. CDR3 length equals 16 residues. TCRdb reanalysed the RT-PCR reads using MiXCR and keeps one entry per CDR3 protein. The table includes 550,000 to 800,000 distinct CDR3 sequences, about 14% detected once. The sequence was obtained from a man in his fifties or sixties who received an inactivated influenza vaccine. The rearrangement joins TRBV11-2 to TRBJ2-3; TRBD2 agrees at 9 bases. This specimen was PBMCs from blood, taken roughly 2 weeks before vaccination. This CDR3 reads CASSISGGPPTDTQYF. DNA of the CDR3: TGTGCCAGCAGCATTAGCGGGGGTCCCCCCACAGATACGCAGTATTTT.